These T cell receptor beta chains were read from a single sample in a study of beta chain features in type 1 diabetes. The table came from immunoSEQ multiplex PCR; TCRdb's copy has only in-frame clones and leaves some out. The sample shows fewer than 250,000 clones, 13% to 15% of them seen only once. Sequencing used naive CD4+ T cells from blood. The receptors were gathered from a woman aged 40 to 49 in good health. CDR3s include the opening cysteine and the closing phenylalanine or tryptophan. The D gene is left open where the match is weak. Expanded clones are given a class, and other clones once, few, many or no size at all.

TRBJ1-2,.,TRBV2,few,CASSDGKAGGYTF,TGTGCCAGCAGTGACGGAAAGGCGGGGGGCTACACCTTC
TRBJ2-2,TRBD2,TRBV7-9,.,CASSPLVSGDTGELFF,TGTGCCAGCAGCCCTCTGGTCAGCGGGGACACCGGGGAGCTGTTTTTT
TRBJ2-1,.,TRBV10-3,few,CAISARGGGEFNEQFF,TGTGCCATCAGTGCCCGAGGCGGGGGCGAATTTAATGAGCAGTTCTTC
TRBJ1-5,.,TRBV5-1,.,CASKEGFGSWQPQHF,TGCGCCAGCAAGGAGGGTTTTGGTTCGTGGCAGCCCCAGCATTTT
TRBJ1-5,TRBD1,TRBV6-1,few,CASSSDRDQPQHF,TGTGCCAGCAGCTCGGACAGGGATCAGCCCCAGCATTTT
TRBJ2-5,TRBD2,TRBV14,many,CASSSSGDRTQYF,TGTGCCAGCAGCTCGAGCGGGGACCGGACCCAGTACTTC
TRBJ2-5,.,TRBV2,.,CASSGGKETQYF,TGTGCCAGCAGTGGAGGTAAAGAGACCCAGTACTTC
TRBJ1-6,TRBD1,TRBV7-9,.,CASSPEGQGYSPLHF,TGTGCCAGCAGCCCAGAGGGACAGGGGTATTCACCCCTCCACTTT
TRBJ1-2,TRBD1,TRBV5-1,few,CASSGTVSTGYTF,TGCGCCAGCAGCGGGACAGTCTCCACGGGCTACACCTTC
TRBJ2-2,TRBD2,TRBV7-2,.,CASSPRGGGNTGELFF,TGTGCCAGCAGCCCCCGGGGCGGGGGGAACACCGGGGAGCTGTTTTTT
TRBJ1-1,.,TRBV4-1,few,CASSQVPGDTEAFF,TGCGCCAGCAGCCAAGTTCCGGGGGACACTGAAGCTTTCTTT
TRBJ1-1,TRBD1,TRBV19,few,CASLNDRDTLGAFF,TGTGCCAGCCTAAACGACAGGGACACCCTCGGAGCTTTCTTT
TRBJ2-4,TRBD2,TRBV27,.,CASSFEGGDIQYF,TGTGCCAGCAGTTTCGAGGGAGGGGACATTCAGTACTTC
TRBJ1-1,.,TRBV7-9,few,CASSPQAYEARGTF,TGTGCCAGCAGCCCACAAGCATACGAAGCACGAGGAACATTT
TRBJ1-2,.,TRBV7-2,.,CASSLGLPGLHYGYTF,TGTGCCAGCAGCTTAGGGTTGCCGGGTCTTCACTATGGCTACACCTTC
TRBJ1-2,.,TRBV6-1,few,CASSELAGYGYTF,TGTGCCAGCAGTGAATTGGCAGGCTATGGCTACACCTTC
TRBJ2-3,.,TRBV7-2,few,CASSLNRQDTQYF,TGTGCCAGCAGCTTAAACCGACAAGATACGCAGTATTTT
TRBJ2-5,.,TRBV7-2,.,CASSFSPQETQYF,TGTGCCAGCAGCTTCAGTCCCCAAGAGACCCAGTACTTC
TRBJ2-5,TRBD2,TRBV12-5,.,CASGLGIGTSGGGETQYF,TGTGCTAGTGGTTTGGGAATTGGGACTAGCGGGGGTGGAGAGACCCAGTACTTC
TRBJ1-5,.,TRBV6-1,.,CASKGRGDQPQHF,TGTGCCAGCAAGGGGCGGGGGGATCAGCCCCAGCATTTT
TRBJ2-5,.,TRBV5-6,.,CASSRVETQYF,TGTGCCAGCAGCCGGGTGGAGACCCAGTACTTC
TRBJ1-1,TRBD1,TRBV7-9,few,CASSLAGQRNTEAFF,TGTGCCAGCAGCTTAGCGGGACAGAGGAACACTGAAGCTTTCTTT
TRBJ2-7,.,TRBV21-1,.,CASSPRLSYEQYF,TGTGCCAGCAGCCCCCGTCTCTCCTACGAGCAGTACTTC
TRBJ2-7,.,TRBV6-5,few,CASSVQGYYEQYF,TGTGCCAGCAGTGTCCAGGGTTACTACGAGCAGTACTTC
TRBJ2-5,.,TRBV15,few,CATKGGAAQETQYF,TGTGCCACCAAAGGGGGGGCGGCCCAAGAGACCCAGTACTTC
TRBJ1-1,.,TRBV19,few,CASSIVRGTEAFF,TGTGCCAGTAGTATAGTACGAGGTACTGAAGCTTTCTTT